Shown below are 7 T cell receptor beta chains from a single sample sequenced in a study of control samples from healthy donors and cancer patients. This table comes from immunoSEQ multiplex PCR, and its TCRdb copy is limited to in-frame clones, with some not included. The table records about 180,000 clones, over 85% of them present only once. Sequencing was performed on blood. Source of these receptors: a man under 40 in good health.

The genes are TRBV3-1 (or the pseudogene TRBV3-2) and TRBJ2-5; 9 nucleotides line up with TRBD2. The V gene end was trimmed by 0 bases and the J gene end by 3 bases; junction bases not matched to a gene: 8. Germline CDR1 is LGHDT and CDR2 is YNNKEL (reference sequence). CDR3 length: 17 amino acids. The CDR3 sequence: CASSQEMAGGLEETQYF. In nucleotides, the CDR3 is TGTGCCAGCAGCCAAGAGATGGCGGGGGGGCTGGAAGAGACCCAGTACTTC.

The chain carries TRBV27 and TRBJ2-2; TRBD2 is a possible D gene (5 bases). The germline gives CDR1 MNHEY, CDR2 SMNVEV (reference sequence). The V end lost 5 bases, the J end lost 5 bases, and 12 bases lay between the germline ends. This CDR3 is built from 14 residues. The CDR3, as DNA: TGTGCCAGCAGTGTGAGTAGCGATACCGGGGAGCTGTTTTTT. This sequence encodes CASSVSSDTGELFF.

The chain links TRBV7-8 to TRBJ1-6; D remains unclear. V dropped 4 bases and J dropped 8 bases, with 3 bases sitting between them. CDR1 is SGHVS and CDR2 is FQNEAQ in the germline V gene. This CDR3 has 11 residues. DNA for the CDR3: TGTGCCAGCAGCTCCTATTCACCCCTCCACTTT. Protein sequence: CASSSYSPLHF.

This chain's CDR3 is CASSAAGQQEKLFF. CDR3 sequence (DNA): TGTGCCAGCAGTGCCGCGGGCCAACAGGAAAAACTGTTTTTT. J is TRBJ1-4 and V is TRBV2; no clear D gene. The length of the CDR3 is 14 residues. V lost 4 bases and J lost 8, with 14 bases in between. Germline V CDR1 and CDR2: SNHLY, FYNNEI.

The chain carries TRBV2 and TRBJ1-5, with D hard to call. The CDR3 is 12 residues long. The V end was cut by 5 bases, the J end by 0 bases, with 2 bases between. Germline assignment: CDR1 SNHLY and CDR2 FYNNEI. The CDR3 loop reads CASSNSNQPQHF. CDR3 in DNA: TGTGCCAGCAGTAATAGCAATCAGCCCCAGCATTTT.

The V and J genes are TRBV7-9 and TRBJ1-3, with D uncertain. The germline gives CDR1 SEHNR, CDR2 FQNEAQ (reference sequence). The length of the CDR3 is 15 residues. Trimming pared 5 bases from V and 0 bases from J, leaving 11 bases between. The CDR3, as DNA: TGTGCCAGCAGCCTTGGTCGGGTCTCTGGAAACACCATATATTTT. This translates into CASSLGRVSGNTIYF.

This clone was seen only once. The rearrangement links TRBV9 to TRBJ2-5; 13 positions agree with TRBD2. V dropped 0 bases and J dropped 8; count of bases not matched to a gene: 4. In germline, CDR1 is SGDLS, CDR2 YYNGEE. This CDR3 region has 15 residues. The CDR3 sequence is CASSVGGTSGVTQYF. The CDR3 nucleotides read TGTGCCAGCAGCGTAGGGGGGACTAGCGGGGTAACCCAGTACTTC.